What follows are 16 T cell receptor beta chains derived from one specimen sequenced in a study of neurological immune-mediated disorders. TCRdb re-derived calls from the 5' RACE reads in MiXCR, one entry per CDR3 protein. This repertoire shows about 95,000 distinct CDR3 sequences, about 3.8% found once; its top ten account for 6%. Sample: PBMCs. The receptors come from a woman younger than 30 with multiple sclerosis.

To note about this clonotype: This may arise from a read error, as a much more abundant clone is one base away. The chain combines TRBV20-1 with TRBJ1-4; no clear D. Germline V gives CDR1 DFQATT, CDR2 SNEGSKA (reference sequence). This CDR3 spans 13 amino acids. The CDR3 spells CSDRKGFNEKLFF. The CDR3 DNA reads TGCAGTGATAGAAAGGGCTTTAATGAAAAACTGTTTTTT.

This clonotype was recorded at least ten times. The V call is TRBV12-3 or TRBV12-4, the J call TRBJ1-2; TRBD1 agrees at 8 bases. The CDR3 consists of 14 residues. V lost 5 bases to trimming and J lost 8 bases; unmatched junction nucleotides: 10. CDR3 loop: CASSPQGAVRGYTF. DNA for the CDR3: TGTGCCAGCAGTCCCCAGGGGGCAGTAAGGGGCTACACCTTC.

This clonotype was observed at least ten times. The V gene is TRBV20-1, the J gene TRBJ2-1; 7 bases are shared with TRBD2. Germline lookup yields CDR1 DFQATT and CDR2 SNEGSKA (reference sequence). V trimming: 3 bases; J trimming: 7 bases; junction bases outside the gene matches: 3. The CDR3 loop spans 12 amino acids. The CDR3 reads CSARAGVNEQFF. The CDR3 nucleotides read TGCAGTGCTAGGGCGGGAGTTAATGAGCAGTTCTTC.

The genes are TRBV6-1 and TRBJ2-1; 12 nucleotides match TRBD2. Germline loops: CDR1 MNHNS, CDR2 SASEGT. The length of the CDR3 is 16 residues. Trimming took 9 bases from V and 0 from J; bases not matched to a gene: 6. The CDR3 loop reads CASGTSGFLSYNEQFF. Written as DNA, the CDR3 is TGTGCCAGTGGGACTAGCGGGTTCCTCTCCTACAATGAGCAGTTCTTC.

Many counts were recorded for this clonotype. As DNA, the CDR3 is TGCAGTGCTAGCTCTGGGCAGGGCGACGAGCAGTACTTC. It specifies CSASSGQGDEQYF. V usage is TRBV20-1 and J usage is TRBJ2-7; D might be TRBD1 (5 bases). Trimming cost V 3 bases and J 5 bases, with 14 bases left between them. Germline loops: CDR1 DFQATT, CDR2 SNEGSKA (reference sequence). CDR3 length: 13 amino acids.

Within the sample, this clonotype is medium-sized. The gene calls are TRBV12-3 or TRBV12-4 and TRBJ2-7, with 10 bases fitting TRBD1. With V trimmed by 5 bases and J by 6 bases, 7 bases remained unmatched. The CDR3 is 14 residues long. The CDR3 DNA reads TGTGCCAGCAGTCTCGGGACAGGGGTACGCGAGCAGTACTTC. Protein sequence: CASSLGTGVREQYF.

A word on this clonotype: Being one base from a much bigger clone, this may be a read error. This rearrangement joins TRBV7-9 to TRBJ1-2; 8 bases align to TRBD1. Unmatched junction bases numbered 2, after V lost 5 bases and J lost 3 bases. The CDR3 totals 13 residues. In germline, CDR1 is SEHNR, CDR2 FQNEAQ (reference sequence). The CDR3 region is CASSRQGHYGYTF. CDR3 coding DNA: TGTGCCAGCAGCCGACAGGGGCACTATGGCTACACCTTC.

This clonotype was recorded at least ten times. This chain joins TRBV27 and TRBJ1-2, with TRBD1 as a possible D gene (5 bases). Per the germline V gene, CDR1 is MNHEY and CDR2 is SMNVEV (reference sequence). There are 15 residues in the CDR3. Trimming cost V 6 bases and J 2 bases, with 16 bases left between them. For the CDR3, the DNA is TGTGCCAGCAGCCGCACGGGACGGGGAAACTATGGCTACACCTTC. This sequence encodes CASSRTGRGNYGYTF.

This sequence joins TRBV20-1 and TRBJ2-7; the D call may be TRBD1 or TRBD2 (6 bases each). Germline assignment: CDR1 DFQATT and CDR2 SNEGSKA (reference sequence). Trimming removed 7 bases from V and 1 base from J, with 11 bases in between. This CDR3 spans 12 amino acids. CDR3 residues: CSGEDSSYEQYF. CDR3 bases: TGCAGTGGGGAGGACAGTTCCTACGAGCAGTACTTC.

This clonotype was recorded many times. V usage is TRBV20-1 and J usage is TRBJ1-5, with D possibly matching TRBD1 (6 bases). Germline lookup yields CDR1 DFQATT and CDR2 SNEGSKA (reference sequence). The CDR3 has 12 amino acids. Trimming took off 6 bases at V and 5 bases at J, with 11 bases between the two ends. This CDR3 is CSARRGDQPQHF. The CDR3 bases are TGCAGTGCCCGAAGGGGGGATCAGCCCCAGCATTTT.

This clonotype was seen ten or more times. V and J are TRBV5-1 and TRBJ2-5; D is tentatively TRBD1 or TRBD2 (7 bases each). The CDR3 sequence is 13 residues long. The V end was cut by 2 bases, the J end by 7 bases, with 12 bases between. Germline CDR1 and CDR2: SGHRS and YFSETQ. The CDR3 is CASSFTGEGTQYF. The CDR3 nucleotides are TGCGCCAGCAGCTTTACAGGGGAGGGGACCCAGTACTTC.

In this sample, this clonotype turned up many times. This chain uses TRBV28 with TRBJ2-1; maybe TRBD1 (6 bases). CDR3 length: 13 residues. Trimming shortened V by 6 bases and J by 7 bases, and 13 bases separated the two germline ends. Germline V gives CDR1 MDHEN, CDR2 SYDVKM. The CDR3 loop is CASSPGAPNEQFF. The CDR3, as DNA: TGTGCCAGCAGCCCAGGGGCACCTAATGAGCAGTTCTTC.

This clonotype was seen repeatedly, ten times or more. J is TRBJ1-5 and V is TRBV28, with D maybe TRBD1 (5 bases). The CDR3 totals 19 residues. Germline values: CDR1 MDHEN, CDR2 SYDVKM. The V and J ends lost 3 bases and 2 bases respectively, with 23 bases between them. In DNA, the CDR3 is TGTGCCAGCAGTTTCCCCTCCAGAACGGGGGGAGTAGGCAATCAGCCCCAGCATTTT. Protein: CASSFPSRTGGVGNQPQHF.

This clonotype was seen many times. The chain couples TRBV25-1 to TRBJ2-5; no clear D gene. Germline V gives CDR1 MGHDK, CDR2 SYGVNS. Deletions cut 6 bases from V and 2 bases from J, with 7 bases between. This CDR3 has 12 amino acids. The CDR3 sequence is CASSPGQETQYF. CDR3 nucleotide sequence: TGTGCCAGCAGCCCAGGACAAGAGACCCAGTACTTC.

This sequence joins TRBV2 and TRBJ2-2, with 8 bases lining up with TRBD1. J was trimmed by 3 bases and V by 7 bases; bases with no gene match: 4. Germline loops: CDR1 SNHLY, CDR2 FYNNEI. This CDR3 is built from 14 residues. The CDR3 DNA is TGTGCCAGCAAAAGGGACAGGTACACCGGGGAGCTGTTTTTT. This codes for CASKRDRYTGELFF.

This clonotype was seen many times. CDR3 in DNA: TGTGCCAGCAGCCAAGATGAGGGACAGGGGAACACTGAAGCTTTCTTT. It yields the protein CASSQDEGQGNTEAFF. The chain combines TRBV4-2 with TRBJ1-1; 9 bases line up with TRBD1. Trimming at V came to 0 bases and at J to 1 base, leaving 3 bases not matched to a gene. CDR3 length: 16 amino acids. From germline, CDR1 is LGHNA and CDR2 YNFKEQ.